The clone carrying this T cell receptor beta chain has just a few counts. This record comes from a study of patients and donors after allogeneic stem cell transplantation. TCRdb used MiXCR to reprocess the RT-PCR reads, holding one entry per CDR3 protein. The sample holds 84,000 or so distinct CDR3 sequences, 40% to 60% seen once. Sequenced sample: blood, either unsorted or a sorted T cell fraction (not recorded which). This receptor was taken from a human donor who was either an allogeneic HSCT recipient or a stem cell or donor lymphocyte infusion donor (not recorded which). It is not recorded whose cells these are; they may come from a transplant donor.

The CDR3 DNA is TGTGCCAGCAGTTACTCGACCGAGGGGGCCGGCTATGGCTACACCTTC. As protein: CASSYSTEGAGYGYTF. The chain links TRBV6-5 to TRBJ1-2; TRBD1 matches 7 bases. V dropped 0 bases and J dropped 4; count of bases not matched to a gene: 8. CDR1 MNHEY and CDR2 SVGAGI come from the germline V gene. This CDR3 spans 16 amino acids.